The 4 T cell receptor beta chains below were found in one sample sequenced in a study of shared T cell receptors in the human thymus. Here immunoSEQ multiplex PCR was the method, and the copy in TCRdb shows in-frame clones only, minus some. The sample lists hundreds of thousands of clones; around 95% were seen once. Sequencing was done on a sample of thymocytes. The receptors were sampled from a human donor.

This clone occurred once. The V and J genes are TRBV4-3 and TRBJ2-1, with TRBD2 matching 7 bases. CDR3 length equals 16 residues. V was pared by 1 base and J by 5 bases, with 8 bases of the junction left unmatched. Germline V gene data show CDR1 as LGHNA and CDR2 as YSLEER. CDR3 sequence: CASSQAPGGINNEQFF. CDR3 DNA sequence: TGCGCCAGCAGCCAAGCCCCCGGGGGGATTAACAATGAGCAGTTCTTC.

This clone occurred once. The CDR3 region is CASSESTGGPSQYF. CDR3 coding DNA: TGTGCCAGCAGTGAATCAACAGGGGGCCCCTCGCAGTACTTC. The chain uses TRBV25-1 and TRBJ2-7, with 9 bases identical to TRBD1. The CDR3 contains 14 residues. Germline V CDR1 and CDR2: MGHDK, SYGVNS. The V and J ends lost 1 base and 9 bases, in that order; junction bases with no gene match: 7.

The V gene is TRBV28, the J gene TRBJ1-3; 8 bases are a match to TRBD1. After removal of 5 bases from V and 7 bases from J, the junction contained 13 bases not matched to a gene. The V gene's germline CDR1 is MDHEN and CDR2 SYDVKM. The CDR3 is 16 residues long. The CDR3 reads CASSPPRTGFGNTIYF. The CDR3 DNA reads TGTGCCAGCAGTCCCCCAAGGACAGGGTTCGGGAACACCATATATTTT.

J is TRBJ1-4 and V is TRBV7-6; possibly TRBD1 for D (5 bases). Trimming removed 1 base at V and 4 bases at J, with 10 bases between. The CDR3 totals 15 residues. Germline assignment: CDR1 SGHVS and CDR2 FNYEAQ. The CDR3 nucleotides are TGTGCCAGCAGCTTAGGGGGCGCGGGTAATGAAAAACTGTTTTTT. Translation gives CASSLGGAGNEKLFF. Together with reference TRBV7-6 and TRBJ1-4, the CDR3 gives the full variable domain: GAGVSQSPRYKVTKRGQDVALRCDPISGHVSLYWYRQALGQGPEFLTYFNYEAQQDKSGLPNDRFSAERPEGSISTLTIQRTEQRDSAMYRCASSLGGAGNEKLFFGSGTQLSVL.